This record concerns one T cell receptor beta chain sequence. This study enrolled people aged 18 to 89 from 20 to 25 US geographic areas. Profiling relied on immunoSEQ multiplex PCR, and the TCRdb table lists in-frame clones only, not all of them. The data show over 200,000 clones, about 90% seen once. This specimen belongs to a study of blood T cell repertoires in COVID-19. The germline gives CDR1 LNHDA, CDR2 SQIVND (reference sequence). After removal of 6 bases from V and 6 bases from J, the junction contained 8 bases not matched to a gene. The CDR3 totals 14 residues. The sequence was obtained from a human donor in a cohort exposed to, infected with or recovered from COVID-19 (not recorded which). The donor label of this sample is uncertain. Sequencing used PBMCs or T cells enriched from blood (not recorded which). This rearrangement joins TRBV19 to TRBJ2-1; 7 nucleotides line up with TRBD2. CDR3 DNA: TGTGCCAGTAGGAGGGGCGGGGGACCCAATGAGCAGTTCTTC. Its translation is CASRRGGGPNEQFF.